This T cell receptor (beta chain) was sequenced for a study of patients and donors after allogeneic stem cell transplantation. This clonotype has more than one count but fewer than ten. Between the trimmed V and J ends, which lost 3 bases and 1 base, there was a span of 9 bases. From germline, CDR1 is SGDLS and CDR2 YYNGEE. This CDR3 has 14 amino acids. MiXCR was run by TCRdb on the RT-PCR reads, yielding one entry per CDR3 protein. The sample has about 960,000 distinct CDR3 sequences; around 17% are singletons. The TCR sequence derives from a human donor who was either an allogeneic HSCT recipient or a stem cell or donor lymphocyte infusion donor (not recorded which). It is not recorded whose cells these are; they may come from a transplant donor. Sequencing input: blood, either unsorted or a sorted T cell fraction (not recorded which). The chain combines TRBV9 with TRBJ2-3; D possibly corresponds to TRBD2 (6 bases). CDR3 DNA sequence: TGTGCCAGCAGCGGGCGGGAAGGCACAGATACGCAGTATTTT. Its translation is CASSGREGTDTQYF.